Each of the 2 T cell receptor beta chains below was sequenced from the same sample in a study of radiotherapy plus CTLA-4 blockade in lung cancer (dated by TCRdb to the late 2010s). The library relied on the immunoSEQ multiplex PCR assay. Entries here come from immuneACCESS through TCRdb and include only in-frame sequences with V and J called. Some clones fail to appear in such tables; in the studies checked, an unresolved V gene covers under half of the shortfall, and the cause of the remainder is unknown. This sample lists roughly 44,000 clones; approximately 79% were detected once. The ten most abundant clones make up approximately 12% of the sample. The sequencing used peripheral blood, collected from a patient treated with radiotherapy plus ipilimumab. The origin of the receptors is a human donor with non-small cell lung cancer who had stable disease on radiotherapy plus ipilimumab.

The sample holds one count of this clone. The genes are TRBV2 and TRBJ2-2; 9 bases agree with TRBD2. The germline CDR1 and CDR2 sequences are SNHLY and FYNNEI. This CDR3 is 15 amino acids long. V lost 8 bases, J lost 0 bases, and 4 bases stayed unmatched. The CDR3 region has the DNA TGTGCCAGCCGGGCTAGCGGGGCGAACACCGGGGAGCTGTTTTTT. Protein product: CASRASGANTGELFF.

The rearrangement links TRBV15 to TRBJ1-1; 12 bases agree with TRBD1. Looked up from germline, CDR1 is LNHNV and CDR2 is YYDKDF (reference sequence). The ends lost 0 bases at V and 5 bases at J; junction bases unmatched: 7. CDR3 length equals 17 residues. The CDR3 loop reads CATSREGTGGRRTEAFF. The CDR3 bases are TGTGCCACCAGCAGAGAGGGGACAGGGGGCAGGAGGACTGAAGCTTTCTTT. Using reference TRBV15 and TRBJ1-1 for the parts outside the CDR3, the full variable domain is DAMVIQNPRYQVTQFGKPVTLSCSQTLNHNVMYWYQQKSSQAPKLLFHYYDKDFNNEADTPDNFQSRRPNTSFCFLDIRSPGLGDTAMYLCATSREGTGGRRTEAFFGQGTRLTVV.